This entry describes one TCR beta chain. The antigen is undetermined. The source of the sample is a study of T cell responses to AZD1222 COVID-19 vaccine. General study findings and limits: None of the repertoires were sampled until the peak T cell response had passed. The sample set comprised mostly white British donors with more females, and clonal diversity was possibly underestimated. Mapped onto spike, vaccine-associated CD4 TCRs spanned it and were dominant at 160-218 and 743-854. Only a handful of AZD1222 recipients, roughly 6 in all, had baseline seropositivity.

The method was immunoSEQ multiplex PCR; TCRdb's version includes in-frame clones alone and lacks a portion of them. The data show over 110,000 clones, under 95% seen once. The germline CDR1 and CDR2 sequences are ENHRY and SYGVKD. The CDR3 covers 16 residues. V gave up 5 bases and J gave up 1 base; unmatched junction bases: 10. This rearrangement joins TRBV10-3 to TRBJ1-1, with 7 bases that match TRBD1. The sequence was obtained from an adult in good health. Specimen: peripheral blood, collected on day 0 of AZD1222 vaccination. The CDR3 region is CAISRFWEGANTEAFF. The CDR3 region has the DNA TGTGCCATCAGTCGTTTCTGGGAGGGGGCGAACACTGAAGCTTTCTTT.